This T cell receptor (beta chain) was sequenced during a study of OX40 agonist ivuxolimab in advanced cancers. For the study in its entirety: Ivuxolimab was an agonistic, fully human IgG2 monoclonal antibody directed against OX40 (CD134), a costimulatory receptor. Patients were allowed to have had prior anti-PD-1, anti-PD-L1 or anti-CTLA-4 therapy, and 40% of the dose-escalation patients had been treated with checkpoint inhibitors. In the dose-escalation cohort, roughly 80% of patients were male, and the mean age was roughly 60 years, with a range of about 23 to 90. The paper describes the monotherapy dose-escalation part (N of about 57 patients) of the phase I trial of ivuxolimab. Peripheral TCRbeta sequencing was intended to test whether TCR sequence diversity was altered and clonal T-cell expansion was caused by ivuxolimab. Of the roughly 51 dose-escalation patients, hepatocellular carcinoma was present in 19, melanoma in approximately 15, renal cell carcinoma in 9 and head and neck cancer in 9. Partial responses occurred in three dose-escalation patients: two with cutaneous melanoma and one with hepatocellular carcinoma. Intravenous ivuxolimab was administered to patients every 2 weeks at six dose levels: 0.01, 0.1, 0.3, 1.5, 3 and 10 mg/kg.

For sequencing of the TCRbeta CDR3 region, genomic DNA was extracted from the sorted cells. TCRbeta CDR3 regions were sequenced using the immunoSEQ Assay. In its TCRdb copy, this immuneACCESS table keeps in-frame sequences only and misses some clones. Where compared with another copy, unresolved V genes explain less than half of these, and the others have no known cause. The sample table holds tens of thousands of clones, of which roughly four fifths were seen once. 9% to 15% of the sample lies in the top ten. Patients with autoimmune disease history or receiving systemic immunosuppression were excluded from the trial. Peripheral blood for TCR sequencing was collected from all dose cohorts at baseline, on cycle 4 day 1, and on cycle 7 day 1. The samples were taken from a phase I, first-in-human, multicenter, open-label dose-escalation trial of ivuxolimab. The trial enrolled adults with locally advanced or metastatic head and neck squamous cell, hepatocellular, melanoma or renal cell carcinoma. CD4+ and CD8+ T cells were sorted separately from peripheral blood before TCR sequencing.

Taken from cysteine to phenylalanine, the CDR3 has 16 residues. Only the CDR3 portion is preserved as DNA: 48 bases, with reading frame beginning at the first base. CDR1 LNHDA and CDR2 SQIVND are derived from the germline V gene (reference sequence). Here V drops 5 bases and J drops 2 bases, and the junction holds 7 bases not matched to any gene. Based on its abundance in the sample, this clone is medium-sized (0.01 to 0.1%). The antigen it binds to is not known. Nothing much larger sits one base from this clone, and base qualities are not available. Overall results and qualifications from the work: Antigen specificity was not determined for the clonally expanded peripheral T cells. Low levels of normalized T-cell clonal expansion were also seen in some patients who did not respond. In the 0.1-3.0 mg/kg groups, partial responders were among the patients with the lowest normalized peripheral clonal expansion, particularly in CD8+ T cells. Clonal expansion of both CD4+ and CD8+ blood T cells was observed from baseline to week 6 at doses 0.1 to 3.0 mg/kg. On average, CD8+ T cells showed more expanded clones than CD4+ T cells after ivuxolimab.

Sequencing was performed on CD4+ or CD8+ T cells sorted from blood, taken in a trial of the OX40 agonist ivuxolimab. The chain links TRBV19 with TRBJ2-3; 10 bases in between match TRBD2. The source of this sequence is an adult with an advanced solid tumor such as melanoma, head and neck, liver or kidney cancer. CDR3 sequence: CASSSGLATYTDTQYF. The DNA sequence reads TGTGCCAGTAGTTCGGGACTAGCGACTTACACAGATACGCAGTATTTT.